These 25 T cell receptor beta chains were sequenced from one sample in a study of T cells after yellow fever vaccination. TCRdb ran MiXCR on the 5' RACE reads and lists one entry per CDR3 protein. The sample has about 630,000 distinct CDR3 sequences; more than 9% are singletons. The source was PBMCs, collected on the day of the yellow fever booster vaccination. The source is a man in his thirties or forties who received the YFV17D yellow fever vaccine.

This rearrangement joins TRBV20-1 to TRBJ2-1, with 9 positions matching TRBD2. Per the germline V gene, CDR1 is DFQATT and CDR2 is SNEGSKA (reference sequence). This CDR3 contains 14 residues. Germline trimming cut 5 bases from V and 0 bases from J; bases unmatched to any gene: 2. The CDR3 DNA reads as TGCAGTGCTTTTAGCGGGAGCTCCTACAATGAGCAGTTCTTC. This translates into CSAFSGSSYNEQFF.

This clonotype has a handful of counts. The V gene is TRBV29-1, the J gene TRBJ2-5, with TRBD1 matching over 8 bases. With V trimmed by 6 bases and J by 2 bases, 20 bases remained unmatched. In germline, CDR1 is SQVTM, CDR2 ANQGSEA. This CDR3 is built from 18 residues. The CDR3 region is CSVRPTGARPQIQETQYF. CDR3 bases: TGCAGCGTGCGACCGACAGGGGCCCGCCCGCAGATTCAAGAGACCCAGTACTTC.

The DNA for the CDR3 is TGTGCCAGCAGCCAAGACCTCTGGGACGAGCAGTACTTC. Amino acids: CASSQDLWDEQYF. This chain joins TRBV7-9 and TRBJ2-7; D is unresolved. V lost 5 bases to trimming and J lost 5 bases, with 13 bases between them. From germline, CDR1 is SEHNR and CDR2 FQNEAQ (reference sequence). The CDR3 is made up of 13 amino acids. Full variable domain (remainder filled in from reference TRBV7-9 and TRBJ2-7): DTGVSQNPRHKITKRGQNVTFRCDPISEHNRLYWYRQTLGQGPEFLTYFQNEAQLEKSRLLSDRFSAERPKGSFSTLEIQRTEQGDSAMYLCASSQDLWDEQYFGPGTRLTVT.

This clonotype was seen at least ten times. The chain recombines TRBV4-3 with TRBJ2-1; the D is unclear. The CDR3 contains 14 residues. The V gene lost 0 bases and the J gene lost 4 bases, with 7 bases spanning the gap. Germline lookup yields CDR1 LGHNA and CDR2 YSLEER. CDR3 sequence (DNA): TGCGCCAGCAGCCAAGATTACGGATACAATGAGCAGTTCTTC. Translated, it gives CASSQDYGYNEQFF.

This clonotype has only one observation. The chain recombines TRBV9 with TRBJ2-1; perhaps TRBD2 as D (6 bases). Germline lookup yields CDR1 SGDLS and CDR2 YYNGEE. V was cut by 4 bases and J by 4 bases, with 18 bases left in between. CDR3 size: 16 residues. The CDR3 loop is CASSPWGAGWYNEQFF. The CDR3, as DNA: TGTGCCAGCAGCCCCTGGGGAGCGGGTTGGTACAATGAGCAGTTCTTC.

This chain connects TRBV2 to TRBJ2-5; D not resolved. The CDR3 is 12 residues long. The V end lost 7 bases, the J end lost 5 bases, and 11 bases lay between the germline ends. Germline CDR1 and CDR2: SNHLY and FYNNEI. The CDR3 protein is CASKTPGETQYF. The CDR3 DNA reads as TGTGCCAGCAAAACTCCTGGGGAGACCCAGTACTTC.

The rearrangement uses TRBV11-2 and TRBJ2-3; perhaps TRBD1 as D (5 bases). Trimming left V 3 bases short and J 0 bases short, with 10 bases between. The CDR3 extends over 15 amino acids. CDR1 and CDR2 from the germline V gene are SGHAT and FQNNGV. The CDR3 protein is CASSLGLTSTDTQYF. DNA for the CDR3: TGTGCCAGCAGCTTGGGGCTCACTAGCACAGATACGCAGTATTTT. Variable domain in full (rest from reference TRBV11-2 and TRBJ2-3): EAGVAQSPRYKIIEKRQSVAFWCNPISGHATLYWYQQILGQGPKLLIQFQNNGVVDDSQLPKDRFSAERLKGVDSTLKIQPAKLEDSAVYLCASSLGLTSTDTQYFGPGTRLTVL.

The chain employs TRBV5-1 and TRBJ2-2; tentatively, D is TRBD2 (6 bases). This CDR3 spans 18 amino acids. Germline CDR1 SGHRS, CDR2 YFSETQ. With 0 bases removed from V and 2 bases from J, the gap between germline ends came to 17 bases. The CDR3 coding sequence is TGCGCCAGCAGCTTGGCCGGATGGGTAGCGGAAAACACCGGGGAGCTGTTTTTT. Translating it yields CASSLAGWVAENTGELFF.

This rearrangement joins TRBV27 to TRBJ1-2; no definite D call. The V gene's germline CDR1 is MNHEY and CDR2 SMNVEV (reference sequence). Trimming cost V 11 bases and J 8 bases, with 9 bases left between them. The CDR3 is 9 amino acids. In DNA, the CDR3 is TGTGCCCCCTGGGTGGGCTACACCTTC. Protein: CAPWVGYTF.

The rearrangement joins TRBV28 to TRBJ2-3, with TRBD1 identical over 10 bases. The CDR3 runs 13 residues. Germline trimming cut 8 bases from V and 11 bases from J; bases unmatched to any gene: 10. From germline, CDR1 is MDHEN and CDR2 SYDVKM. The CDR3 DNA is TGTGCCAGCTTGACAGGGGGCGCAGAAAGGCAGTATTTT. Its protein is CASLTGGAERQYF. Variable domain in full (rest from reference TRBV28 and TRBJ2-3): DVKVTQSSRYLVKRTGEKVFLECVQDMDHENMFWYRQDPGLGLRLIYFSYDVKMKEKGDIPEGYSVSREKKERFSLILESASTNQTSMYLCASLTGGAERQYFGPGTRLTVL.

This sequence joins TRBV6-4 and TRBJ2-1; the D gene could be TRBD1 or TRBD2 (5 bases each). The CDR3 contains 12 residues. CDR1 is MRHNA and CDR2 is SNTAGT in the germline V gene. The ends were cut back, 2 bases at V and 6 bases at J, with 5 bases in the middle. CDR3 loop: CASSDGGNEQFF. DNA for the CDR3: TGTGCCAGCAGTGACGGGGGCAATGAGCAGTTCTTC.

This clonotype was detected ten times or more. The chain employs TRBV24-1 and TRBJ2-1; D remains unclear. Germline lookup yields CDR1 KGHDR and CDR2 SFDVKD. With 5 bases removed from V and 7 bases from J, the gap between germline ends came to 5 bases. This CDR3 has 11 amino acids. CDR3 sequence (DNA): TGTGCCACCAGTGTGGGGAATGAGCAGTTCTTC. It codes for CATSVGNEQFF.

As to this clonotype: A far larger clone differs by one base, so this is likely a read error. This chain connects TRBV7-9 to TRBJ2-5; D not certain. With 6 bases removed from V and 1 base from J, the gap between germline ends came to 3 bases. Germline CDR1 is SEHNR and CDR2 is FQNEAQ (reference sequence). The CDR3 length is 11 residues. The CDR3 nucleotides read TGTGCCAGCAGACTCCAAGAGACCCAGTACTTC. It is translated as CASRLQETQYF.

V and J are TRBV9 and TRBJ2-7, with D unclear. The CDR3 runs to 16 residues. CDR1 is SGDLS and CDR2 is YYNGEE in the germline V gene. Between the trimmed V and J ends, which lost 0 bases and 0 bases, there was a span of 13 bases. The CDR3 bases are TGTGCCAGCAGCGTAGCCTGGGGTGGGCCCTCCTACGAGCAGTACTTC. It yields the protein CASSVAWGGPSYEQYF.

The CDR3 DNA is TGCAGCGTTGGGAGGGGGCAGGGTACCGGGGAGCTGTTTTTT. Translated, it gives CSVGRGQGTGELFF. This chain links TRBV29-1 with TRBJ2-2; tentative D call: TRBD1 (7 bases). The germline gives CDR1 SQVTM, CDR2 ANQGSEA. Between the trimmed V and J ends, which lost 4 bases and 5 bases, there was a span of 14 bases. The CDR3 length is 14 residues.

The chain is built from TRBV28 and TRBJ2-1; D may be TRBD1 (6 bases). The ends were cut back, 5 bases at V and 0 bases at J, with 17 bases in the middle. Germline V gives CDR1 MDHEN, CDR2 SYDVKM. The CDR3 totals 17 residues. The CDR3 loop reads CASSPFRQASSYNEQFF. The DNA for the CDR3 is TGTGCCAGCAGTCCGTTTCGACAGGCCAGCTCCTACAATGAGCAGTTCTTC.

The chain has TRBV7-8 and TRBJ2-5, with D perhaps assigned TRBD1 or TRBD2 (5 bases each). The CDR3 runs to 13 residues. Looked up from germline, CDR1 is SGHVS and CDR2 is FQNEAQ. V was cut by 10 bases and J by 2 bases, with 14 bases left in between. In nucleotides, the CDR3 is TGTGCCAACACACCGGGGCCTCAAGAGACCCAGTACTTC. It yields the protein CANTPGPQETQYF.

The chain couples TRBV20-1 to TRBJ2-6; 10 nucleotides align to TRBD1. The CDR3 has 16 amino acids. The V and J ends lost 6 bases and 4 bases, in that order; junction bases with no gene match: 9. From germline, CDR1 is DFQATT and CDR2 SNEGSKA (reference sequence). The CDR3 DNA reads as TGCAGTGCCCGTGGGACAGGGGAGAAAGGGGCCAACGTCCTGACTTTC. Its translation: CSARGTGEKGANVLTF.

This clonotype came up many times. The rearrangement joins TRBV29-1 to TRBJ2-3; D is ambiguous. Germline V gene lookup returns CDR1 SQVTM and CDR2 ANQGSEA. CDR3 length equals 13 residues. Trimming left V 3 bases short and J 8 bases short, with 15 bases between. CDR3 protein: CSVDNGNGVTQYF. CDR3 DNA sequence: TGCAGCGTTGATAATGGTAATGGCGTTACGCAGTATTTT.

This rearrangement joins TRBV7-2 to TRBJ2-7, with 8 bases lining up with TRBD1. This CDR3 is 14 amino acids long. In germline, CDR1 is SGHTA, CDR2 FQGNSA. The junction had 6 bases not matched to a gene; V was cut back by 5 bases and J by 3 bases. DNA of the CDR3: TGTGCCAGCAGCACCCGGACAGGGAGCTACGAGCAGTACTTC. It specifies CASSTRTGSYEQYF.

This clonotype was seen many times. The rearrangement links TRBV7-9 to TRBJ2-3; no reliable D call. The CDR3 spans 13 residues. In germline, CDR1 is SEHNR, CDR2 FQNEAQ (reference sequence). V lost 2 bases and J 1 base, leaving 4 bases between the germline ends. The CDR3 bases are TGTGCCAGCAGCTTACCAGGCACAGATACGCAGTATTTT. It encodes CASSLPGTDTQYF.

The V gene is TRBV19, the J gene TRBJ2-1; 9 nucleotides agree with TRBD2. The CDR3 length is 15 residues. CDR1 and CDR2 (germline): LNHDA, SQIVND (reference sequence). With 4 bases clipped from V and 8 bases from J, the junction kept 9 bases outside the gene matches. CDR3 residues: CASSNTGTSPHEQFF. CDR3 nucleotide sequence: TGTGCCAGTAGTAACACCGGGACTAGCCCCCATGAGCAGTTCTTC.

This clonotype has more than one count but fewer than ten. The chain uses TRBV20-1 and TRBJ2-7; TRBD2 might be the D (5 bases). This CDR3 is built from 14 residues. Germline loops: CDR1 DFQATT, CDR2 SNEGSKA (reference sequence). The V end lost 3 bases, the J end lost 2 bases, and 14 bases lay between the germline ends. This chain's CDR3 is CSARGGRATYEQYF. The CDR3 DNA reads TGCAGTGCTAGGGGCGGGCGGGCTACCTACGAGCAGTACTTC.

There are a few counts of this clonotype. The chain links TRBV28 to TRBJ1-1; no reliable D call. Deletions cut 8 bases from V and 2 bases from J, with 6 bases between. The length of the CDR3 is 11 residues. The V gene's germline CDR1 is MDHEN and CDR2 SYDVKM. CDR3 sequence (DNA): TGTGCCAGCTGTGTCAACACTGAAGCTTTCTTT. It translates to CASCVNTEAFF.

This clonotype was counted a few times. The rearrangement uses TRBV5-1 and TRBJ1-1; TRBD1 matches at 10 bases. Per the germline V gene, CDR1 is SGHRS and CDR2 is YFSETQ. The CDR3 is made up of 15 amino acids. The V and J ends lost 0 bases and 5 bases, in that order; junction bases with no gene match: 4. The CDR3 spells CASSLGSGQGTEAFF. The CDR3 nucleotides are TGCGCCAGCAGCTTGGGATCGGGACAGGGGACTGAAGCTTTCTTT. Together with reference TRBV5-1 and TRBJ1-1, the CDR3 gives the full variable domain: KAGVTQTPRYLIKTRGQQVTLSCSPISGHRSVSWYQQTPGQGLQFLFEYFSETQRNKGNFPGRFSGRQFSNSRSEMNVSTLELGDSALYLCASSLGSGQGTEAFFGQGTRLTVV.